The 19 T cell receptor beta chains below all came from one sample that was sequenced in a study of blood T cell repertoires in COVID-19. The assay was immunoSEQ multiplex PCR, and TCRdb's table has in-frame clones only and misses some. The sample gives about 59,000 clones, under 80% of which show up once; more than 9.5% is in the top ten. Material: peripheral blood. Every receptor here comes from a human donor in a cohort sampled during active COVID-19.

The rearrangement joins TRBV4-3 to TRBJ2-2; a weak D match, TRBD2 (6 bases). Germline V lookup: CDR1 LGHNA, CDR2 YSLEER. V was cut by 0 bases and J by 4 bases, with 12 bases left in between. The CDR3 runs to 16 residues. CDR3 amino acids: CASSQEFFGGTGELFF. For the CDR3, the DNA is TGCGCCAGCAGCCAAGAGTTCTTCGGGGGCACCGGGGAGCTGTTTTTT.

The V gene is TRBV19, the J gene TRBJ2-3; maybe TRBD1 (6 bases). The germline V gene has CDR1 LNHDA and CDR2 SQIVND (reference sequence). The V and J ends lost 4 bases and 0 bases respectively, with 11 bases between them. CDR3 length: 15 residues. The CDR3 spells CASSTGTTSTDTQYF. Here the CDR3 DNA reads TGTGCCAGTAGTACCGGGACAACTAGCACAGATACGCAGTATTTT.

The CDR3 DNA reads as TGTGCCAGTAGTATTCCGGGGTCTGGTGAAAAACTGTTTTTT. Protein: CASSIPGSGEKLFF. The rearrangement links TRBV19 to TRBJ1-4; D remains unclear. CDR3 length: 14 amino acids. Germline V CDR1 and CDR2: LNHDA, SQIVND (reference sequence). V lost 3 bases and J lost 7, with 12 bases in between.

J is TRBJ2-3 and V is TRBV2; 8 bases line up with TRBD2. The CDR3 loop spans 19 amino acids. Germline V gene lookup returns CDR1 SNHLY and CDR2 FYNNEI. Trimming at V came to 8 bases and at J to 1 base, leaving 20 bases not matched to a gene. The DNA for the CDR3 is TGTGCCAGCCTAGGCCCTACACGTCGGTCGCGGGAGGGCACAGATACGCAGTATTTT. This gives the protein CASLGPTRRSREGTDTQYF. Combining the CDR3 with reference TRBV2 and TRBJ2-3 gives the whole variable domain EPEVTQTPSHQVTQMGQEVILRCVPISNHLYFYWYRQILGQKVEFLVSFYNNEISEKSEIFDDQFSVERPDGSNFTLKIRSTKLEDSAMYFCASLGPTRRSREGTDTQYFGPGTRLTVL.

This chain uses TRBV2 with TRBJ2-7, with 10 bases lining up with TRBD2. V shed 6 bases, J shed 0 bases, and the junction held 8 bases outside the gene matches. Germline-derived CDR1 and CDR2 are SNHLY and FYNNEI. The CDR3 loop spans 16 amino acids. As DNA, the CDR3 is TGTGCCAGCAGGCCCAGGAGCGGGAGGGTCTCCTACGAGCAGTACTTC. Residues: CASRPRSGRVSYEQYF.

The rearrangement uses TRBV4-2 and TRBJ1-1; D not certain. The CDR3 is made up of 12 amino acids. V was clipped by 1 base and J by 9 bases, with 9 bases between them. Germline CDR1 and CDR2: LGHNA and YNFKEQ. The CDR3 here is CASSQGRTKAFF. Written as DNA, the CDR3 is TGTGCCAGCAGCCAAGGGCGGACTAAAGCTTTCTTT.

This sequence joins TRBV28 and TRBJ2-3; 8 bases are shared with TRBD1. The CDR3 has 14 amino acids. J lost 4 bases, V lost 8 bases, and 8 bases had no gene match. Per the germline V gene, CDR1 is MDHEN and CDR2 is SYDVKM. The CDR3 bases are TGTGCCAGCGGGGCAGGGGGCGCGGCAGATACGCAGTATTTT. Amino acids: CASGAGGAADTQYF.

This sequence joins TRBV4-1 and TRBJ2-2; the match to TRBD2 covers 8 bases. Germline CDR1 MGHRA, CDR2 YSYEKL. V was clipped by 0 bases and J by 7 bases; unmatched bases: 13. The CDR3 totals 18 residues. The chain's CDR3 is CASSQDRGEAGVGGELFF. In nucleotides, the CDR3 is TGCGCCAGCAGCCAAGATCGTGGGGAAGCGGGAGTTGGCGGGGAGCTGTTTTTT.

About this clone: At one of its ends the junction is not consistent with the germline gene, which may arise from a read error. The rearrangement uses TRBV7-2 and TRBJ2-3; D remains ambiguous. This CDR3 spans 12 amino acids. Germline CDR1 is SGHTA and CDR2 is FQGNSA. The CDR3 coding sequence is TGTGCCAGCAGCTTAGGGTGGCTGAGCGCCTTGTTT. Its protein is CASSLGWLSALF.

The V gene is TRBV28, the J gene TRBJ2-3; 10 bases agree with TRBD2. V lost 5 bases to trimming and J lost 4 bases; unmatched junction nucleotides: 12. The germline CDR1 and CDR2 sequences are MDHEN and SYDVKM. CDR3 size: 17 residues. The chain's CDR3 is CASSLALSGRVADTQYF. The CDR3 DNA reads TGTGCCAGCAGTCTAGCCCTCAGCGGGAGGGTTGCAGATACGCAGTATTTT.

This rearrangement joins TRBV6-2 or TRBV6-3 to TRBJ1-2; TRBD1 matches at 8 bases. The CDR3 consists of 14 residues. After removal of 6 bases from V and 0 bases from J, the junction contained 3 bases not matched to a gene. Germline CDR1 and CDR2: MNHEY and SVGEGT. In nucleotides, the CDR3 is TGTGCCAGCAGCGGGACAGGTGCTAACTATGGCTACACCTTC. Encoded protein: CASSGTGANYGYTF.

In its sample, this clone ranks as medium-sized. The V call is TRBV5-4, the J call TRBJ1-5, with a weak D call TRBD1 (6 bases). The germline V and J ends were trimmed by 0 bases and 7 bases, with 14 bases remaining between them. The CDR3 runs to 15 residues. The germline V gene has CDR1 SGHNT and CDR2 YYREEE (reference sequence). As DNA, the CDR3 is TGTGCCAGCAGCTTGGATGGTGGGGGCCGGCAGCCCCAGCATTTT. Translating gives CASSLDGGGRQPQHF.

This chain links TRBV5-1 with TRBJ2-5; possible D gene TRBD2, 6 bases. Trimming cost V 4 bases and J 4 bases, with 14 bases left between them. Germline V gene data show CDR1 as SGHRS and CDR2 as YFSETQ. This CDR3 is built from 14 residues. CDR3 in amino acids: CASSNPRGIETQYF. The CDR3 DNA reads TGCGCCAGCAGCAATCCTCGGGGGATAGAGACCCAGTACTTC.

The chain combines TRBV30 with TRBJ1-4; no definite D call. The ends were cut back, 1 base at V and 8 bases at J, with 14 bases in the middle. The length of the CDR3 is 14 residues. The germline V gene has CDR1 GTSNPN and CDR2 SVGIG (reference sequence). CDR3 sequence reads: CAWSAGSGGEKLFF. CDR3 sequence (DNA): TGTGCCTGGAGTGCAGGAAGCGGCGGCGAAAAACTGTTTTTT.

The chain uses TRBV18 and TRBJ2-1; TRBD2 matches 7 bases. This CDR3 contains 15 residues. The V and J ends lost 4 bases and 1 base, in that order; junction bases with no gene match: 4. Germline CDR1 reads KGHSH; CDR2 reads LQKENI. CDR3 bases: TGTGCCAGCTCACTGAGTAGCGGGTCCTACAATGAGCAGTTCTTC. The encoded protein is CASSLSSGSYNEQFF.

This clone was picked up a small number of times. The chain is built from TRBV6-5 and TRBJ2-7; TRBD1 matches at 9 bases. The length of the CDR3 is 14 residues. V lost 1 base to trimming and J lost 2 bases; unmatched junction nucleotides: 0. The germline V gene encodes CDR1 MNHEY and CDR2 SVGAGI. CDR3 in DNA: TGTGCCAGCAGTTACTGGGACAGGGCCTACGAGCAGTACTTC. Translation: CASSYWDRAYEQYF.

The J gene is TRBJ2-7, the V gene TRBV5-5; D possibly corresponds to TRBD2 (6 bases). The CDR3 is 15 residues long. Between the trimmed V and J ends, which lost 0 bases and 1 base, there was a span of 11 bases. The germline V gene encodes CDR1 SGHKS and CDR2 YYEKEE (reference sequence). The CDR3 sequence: CASSLGAGNSYEQYF. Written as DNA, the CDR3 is TGTGCCAGCAGCTTGGGCGCGGGGAATTCCTACGAGCAGTACTTC.

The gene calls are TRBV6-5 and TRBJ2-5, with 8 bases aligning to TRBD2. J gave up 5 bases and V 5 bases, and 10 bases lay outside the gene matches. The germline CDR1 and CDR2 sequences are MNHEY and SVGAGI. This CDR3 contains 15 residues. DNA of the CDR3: TGTGCCAGCAGTAGAAGGACTAGCAAGGCGGAGACCCAGTACTTC. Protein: CASSRRTSKAETQYF.

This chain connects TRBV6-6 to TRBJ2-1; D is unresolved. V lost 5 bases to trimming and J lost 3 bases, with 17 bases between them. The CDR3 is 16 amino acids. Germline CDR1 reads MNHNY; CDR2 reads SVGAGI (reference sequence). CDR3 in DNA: TGTGCCAGCAGTACCACCGCCCGACAAAACTACAATGAGCAGTTCTTC. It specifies CASSTTARQNYNEQFF.